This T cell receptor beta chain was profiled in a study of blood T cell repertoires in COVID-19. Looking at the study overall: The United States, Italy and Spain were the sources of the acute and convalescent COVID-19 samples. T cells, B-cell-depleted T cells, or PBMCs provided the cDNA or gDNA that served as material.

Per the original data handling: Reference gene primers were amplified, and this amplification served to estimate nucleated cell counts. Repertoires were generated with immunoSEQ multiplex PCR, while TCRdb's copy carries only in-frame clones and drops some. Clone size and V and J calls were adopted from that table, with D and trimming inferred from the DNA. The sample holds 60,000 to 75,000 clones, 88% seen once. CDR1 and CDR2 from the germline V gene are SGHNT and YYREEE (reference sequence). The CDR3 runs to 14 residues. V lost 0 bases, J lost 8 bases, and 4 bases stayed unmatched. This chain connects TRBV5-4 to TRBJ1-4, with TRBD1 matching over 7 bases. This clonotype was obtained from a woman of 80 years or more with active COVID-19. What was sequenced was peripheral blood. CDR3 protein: CASSLAGGGEKLFF. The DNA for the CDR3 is TGTGCCAGCAGCTTGGCAGGGGGAGGCGAAAAACTGTTTTTT.